Below, one TCR beta chain is given with its context. Its specific antigen is unknown. No base-level quality is on record; no much larger clone is a single base apart. The source of the sample is a study of cytomegalovirus exposure and HLA in healthy donors (TCRdb year 2017). Context from the whole study: In an earlier analysis of several hundred of the donors, 276 Gb of sequence data and 90 million to 120 million unique TCR beta sequences from roughly 190 million T cells were reported. Every repertoire in the discovery cohort had been generated on one and the same sequencing platform. The study profiled the T cell repertoires of under 850 subjects by immunosequencing and related them to cytomegalovirus serostatus. About 300 gigabases of sequencing data and tens of millions of unique TCR sequences made up an early release that covered approximately 650 HLA-typed donors. HLA typing covered class I and class II loci at four-digit resolution. Among around 400 genotyped donors of the cohort, an average of around 240,000 unique TCR beta nucleotide sequences were sequenced per donor, approximately 20% of them non-productive. Genome-wide SNP genotypes for about 65% of the roughly 670 donors were used in a later genetic analysis, which treated that subset as a discovery cohort. The study aimed to test whether signatures of past pathogen exposure could be identified by cataloging public T cell receptors. A later analysis re-analyzed previously published TCR beta repertoires from about 730 donors and added high-resolution HLA genotyping to study TCR occurrence patterns. Because of strong linkage in the cohort, four or five DR-DQ haplotypes were treated as single units for association and clustering. An earlier analysis of a few hundred of the donors applied high-throughput TCR beta sequencing to assess whether each TCR beta V gene segment acted as functional or pseudogenic. High-throughput TCR immunosequencing, statistical association of individual TCRs with disease status, and machine learning were combined to predict cytomegalovirus infection status. Donor age, sex, ethnicity and CMV serostatus were compiled together with the repertoire data. Rather than drawing on any new phenotypic data, the later analysis identified candidate immune exposures from TCR beta sequences and the way those sequences occurred across donors. Of the roughly 400 genotyped donors, about 80% fell in the genetic ancestry cluster associated with self-reported Caucasian donors. Along with the 666-subject first cohort, a separate validation cohort of more than 90 different subjects was used. Typing coverage varied by locus: roughly 629-630 donors for A, B, C, DRB1 and DQB1; around 560 for DQA1; over 600 for DPA1; about 450 for DPB1.

The library was generated by the immunoSEQ multiplex PCR assay. A mixture of 60 forward primers for TCR Vbeta segments and 13 reverse primers for TCR Jbeta segments was used in the multiplex PCR. The CDR3 region of rearranged TCR beta genes was amplified from genomic DNA by a multiplex PCR assay. The Illumina HiSeq System was used to sequence the amplified TCR beta libraries as 87-base-pair reads. The source study handled its data this way. A later analysis counted about 80 million unique TCR beta chains across the 650 to 800 repertoires, and some 11 million of these chains were shared by at least two donors. Raw reads were error-corrected and collapsed into unique sequences with a nearest-neighbor algorithm that merged closely related sequences to remove PCR and sequencing errors. V, D and J gene segments were assigned by aligning CDR3 sequences to IMGT reference sequences. For a sequence to be retained, at least a six-nucleotide match to both a V gene segment and a J gene segment was required. A rearrangement was called productive if the CDR3 had no stop codons and remained in frame with V and J, and every other rearrangement was called non-productive. Following IMGT convention, CDR3 was defined as the stretch from the second conserved V-encoded cysteine up to the conserved J-encoded phenylalanine. The earlier analysis of about 590 of the donors excluded sequences that lacked an unambiguous match to a single V gene segment. In an earlier analysis of some 590 of the donors, a V segment was called functional when productive rearrangements were above 56.7%, and segregating when the standard deviation between donors exceeded 5%. To diagnose cytomegalovirus status from the catalog of TCR beta chain sequences, a statistical classification framework was built. In a later analysis, TCR nucleotide sequences were compared against IMGT/GENE-DB human TR gene sequences so that V and J genes could be assigned. In a later analysis, CDR3 sequences and most-parsimonious VDJ recombination scenarios were assigned using the TCRdist pipeline. In a later analysis, each TCR beta chain was defined by its CDR3 amino acid sequence together with its V-gene family, and reads without a unique V-gene family were excluded. To address suspected cross-contamination and a sequencing artifact, a later analysis removed a few hundred highly shared, low-generation-probability nucleotide sequences. For each public chain, a later analysis derived a clonal expansion index from normalized ranks of inferred template counts within each repertoire. In a later analysis, generation probabilities were computed using a VDJ recombination model fitted to out-of-frame rearrangements, and the results were checked against IGoR. A later analysis scored TCR-TCR, TCR-HLA and TCR-CMV co-occurrence with hypergeometric tests, applying a repertoire-size bias correction to TCR pairs. A later analysis estimated false discovery rates by permuting HLA or CMV assignments 20 times. A later analysis grouped co-occurring TCRs with DBSCAN, adding TCRdist sequence similarity when clustering within HLA-allele-positive subsets. Repertoires with fewer than 30,000 or more than 120,000 public chains, plus five repertoires with anomalous nucleotide sharing, were excluded from co-occurrence clustering. Entries here come from immuneACCESS through TCRdb and include only in-frame sequences with V and J called. Some clones fail to appear in such tables; in the studies checked, an unresolved V gene covers under half of the shortfall, and the cause of the remainder is unknown. That table furnishes V, J and clone size, whereas the DNA furnished D and trimming. In all, the sample holds about 94,000 clones, and about four fifths of those were seen once. Of the sample, about a tenth falls within the top ten clones.

The cohort consisted of hundreds of healthy bone marrow donors. At the time of sampling, all cohort members were nominally healthy, though unrecorded immune exposures were likely present. CMV serostatus was positive for 250 to 300 and negative for about 55% of the roughly 670 cohort members, and was not recorded for this donor. Each donor provided a peripheral blood sample, and peripheral blood mononuclear cells were used for TCR beta sequencing. Genomic DNA was extracted from the blood cell samples with the Qiagen DNeasy Blood Extraction Kit. The full study reports these points: Cytomegalovirus status was reported to be diagnosed by the classifier with high specificity and sensitivity in both the original and validation cohorts. In a later genetic analysis, a missense DCLRE1C variant was associated with V-gene and J-gene trimming of TCR beta chains, and the association was replicated in an independent cohort. Compared with the roughly 720-donor mean, donors in an Asian-associated ancestry cluster had fewer N-insertions in productive TCRs, according to a later genetic analysis. The study listed 164 TCR beta chains as associated with cytomegalovirus. At a false discovery rate of 0.05, a later analysis linked about 16,000 TCR beta sequences to specific HLA alleles. The only immune exposure information available for the cohort was CMV serostatus. A later analysis found that TCR association rates varied across HLA loci, with DRB1 alleles showing the most associated TCRs and HLA-C alleles the fewest. Compared with equally common non-associated chains, HLA-associated TCR beta chains in a later analysis were more clonally expanded and had lower generation probabilities. Some IMGT-functional V segments, including TRBV6-2 and TRBV6-3, could not be told apart with the 87-base-pair reads, so those segments were excluded. Most TCR sequences were observed very rarely across donors, whereas some public TCRs were present in many individuals. In a later analysis, most CMV-associated TCR beta chains were found to appear HLA-restricted, with HLA associations seemingly driven largely by CMV exposure. The sequencing pipeline was judged likely to have produced a cluster of highly shared sequence variants as a technical artifact. It was suggested by the authors that the approach could potentially be generalized to other disease states and immunological phenotypes. In an earlier analysis of approximately 590 of the donors, most TCR beta V segments appeared in productive rearrangements about 90% or about 30% of the time, broadly matching IMGT annotations. Only TCR beta chains were sequenced in this cohort, and the absence of alpha or paired-chain data limited detectable features. Correlated functional status among segregating V segments might be attributable to linkage disequilibrium, but an unknown experimental factor could not be ruled out. In vitro tests confirmed that three of the cytomegalovirus-associated TCR beta chains recognize cytomegalovirus antigens. Because some donors lacked HLA typing at each locus, the association tests relied only on the typed subset. Sequencing depth was assumed to be roughly uniform across donors in the presence/absence analyses, though that assumption may not hold. A further reported finding was that TCR beta sequences accurately predicted the HLA-A and HLA-B alleles for most subjects in the first cohort. Strong co-occurrence of HLA alleles, especially DR and DQ, made assigning TCR associations to individual alleles difficult. In a later analysis, several top co-occurrence clusters were reported to appear linked to parvovirus B19, influenza, CMV and Epstein-Barr virus. Because counts were too low, some 16 rarely observed V segments, including chromosome 9 orphons, were excluded from the earlier analysis of around 590 of the donors.

The V end loses 5 bases and the J end loses 7 bases, and a stretch of 12 bases separates them. Spanning cysteine to phenylalanine, the CDR3 consists of 13 amino acids. Kept here is only the CDR3 DNA, which spans 39 bases and is read in frame from base 1. From a lookup of the germline V gene, CDR1 and CDR2 are SGHVS and FQNEAQ. The sequencing input was PBMCs. This TCR was recovered from a human donor in good health. The chain links TRBV7-8 with TRBJ1-5, with no reliable assignment of the D segment. The sequenced DNA is TGTGCCAGCAGCGACATCCTCGGCCAGCCCCAGCATTTT. This sequence encodes CASSDILGQPQHF. Reference TRBV7-8 and TRBJ1-5 proteins supply the regions before and after the CDR3; the full variable domain is: GAGVSQSPRYKVAKRGQDVALRCDPISGHVSLFWYQQALGQGPEFLTYFQNEAQLDKSGLPSDRFFAERPEGSVSTLKIQRTQQEDSAVYLCASSDILGQPQHFGDGTRLSIL.